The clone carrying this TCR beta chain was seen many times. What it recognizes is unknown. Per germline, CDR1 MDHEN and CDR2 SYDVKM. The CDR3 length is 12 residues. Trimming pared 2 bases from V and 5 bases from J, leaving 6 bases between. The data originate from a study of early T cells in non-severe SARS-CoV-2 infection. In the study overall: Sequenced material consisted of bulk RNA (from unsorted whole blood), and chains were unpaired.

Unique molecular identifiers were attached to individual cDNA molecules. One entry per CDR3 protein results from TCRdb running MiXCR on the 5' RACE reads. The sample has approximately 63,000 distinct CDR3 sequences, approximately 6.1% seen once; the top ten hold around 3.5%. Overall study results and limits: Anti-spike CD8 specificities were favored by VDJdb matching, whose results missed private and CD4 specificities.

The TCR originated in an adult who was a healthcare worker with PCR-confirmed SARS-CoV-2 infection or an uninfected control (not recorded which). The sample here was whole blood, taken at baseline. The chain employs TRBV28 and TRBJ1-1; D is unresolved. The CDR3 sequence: CASSLLGTEAFF. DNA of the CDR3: TGTGCCAGCAGTTTACTCGGTACTGAAGCTTTCTTT.